The clone carrying this T cell receptor (beta chain) was detected only a few times. What it binds is not known. The CDR3 totals 15 residues. Per germline, CDR1 MNHEY and CDR2 SMNVEV (reference sequence). The ends lost 2 bases at V and 4 bases at J; junction bases unmatched: 7. This sample was included in a study of beta chain features in type 1 diabetes. Whole-study findings and limits: More deletions and fewer insertions at VDJ junctions were seen in type 1 diabetes patients.

Investigators reverse transcribed all isolated RNA, so they sequenced expressed TCRB transcripts. Measured with immunoSEQ multiplex PCR; TCRdb has only the in-frame clones, and not every one. The top ten clones hold around 0.045% of a sample with about 350,000 clones, 15% to 20% of them seen once. Averaging approximately 120 mL, one heparinised blood draw was given by each donor. The sample consisted of naive CD4+ T cells from blood. This chain connects TRBV27 to TRBJ1-2; 7 bases are a match to TRBD1. The receptor was derived from a woman between 18 and 29 years old in good health. The CDR3: CASSLRGGAPYGYTF. CDR3 in DNA: TGTGCCAGCAGTTTAAGAGGGGGCGCTCCCTATGGCTACACCTTC.